The 28 T cell receptor beta chains below come from one sample, sequenced in a study of blood T cell repertoires in COVID-19. This table comes from immunoSEQ multiplex PCR, and its TCRdb copy is limited to in-frame clones, with some not included. The repertoire consists of under 250,000 clones, with around 80% occurring once and the leading ten covering roughly 8.6%. Material for sequencing was peripheral blood. The origin of the receptors is a man aged 40-49 years with active or convalescent COVID-19.

The table lists this clone with a few counts. The chain carries TRBV4-2 and TRBJ1-3; 8 bases fit TRBD1. With V trimmed by 0 bases and J by 4 bases, 2 bases remained unmatched. CDR3 length: 15 residues. Germline values: CDR1 LGHNA, CDR2 YNFKEQ. The CDR3 loop reads CASSQDRDRGNTIYF. CDR3 nucleotides: TGTGCCAGCAGCCAAGATCGGGACAGGGGAAACACCATATATTTT.

In DNA, the CDR3 is TGTGCCAGCAGTTACCGGGGGGTGGAAAAACTGTTTTTT. Its translation: CASSYRGVEKLFF. The chain links TRBV12-3 or TRBV12-4 to TRBJ1-4, with D perhaps matching TRBD1 (5 bases). This CDR3 has 13 residues. Trimming left V 4 bases short and J 8 bases short, with 11 bases between.

The V gene is TRBV9, the J gene TRBJ1-2; D not resolved. The germline V and J ends were trimmed by 3 bases and 0 bases, with 6 bases remaining between them. The CDR3 runs to 13 residues. The germline gives CDR1 SGDLS, CDR2 YYNGEE. The CDR3 region is CASSATTNYGYTF. The CDR3 region has the DNA TGTGCCAGCAGCGCCACAACTAACTATGGCTACACCTTC. Full variable domain (outside the CDR3, taken from reference TRBV9 and TRBJ1-2): DSGVTQTPKHLITATGQRVTLRCSPRSGDLSVYWYQQSLDQGLQFLIQYYNGEERAKGNILERFSAQQFPDLHSELNLSSLELGDSALYFCASSATTNYGYTFGSGTRLTVV.

This sequence joins TRBV2 and TRBJ2-7; D perhaps matches TRBD2 (6 bases). Germline V gene sequence: CDR1 SNHLY, CDR2 FYNNEI. The CDR3 is 13 residues long. The V end was cut by 4 bases, the J end by 7 bases, with 14 bases between. The CDR3, as DNA: TGTGCCAGCAGTGTTCGGGAGACGGGAGAGCAGTACTTC. This sequence encodes CASSVRETGEQYF.

The chain employs TRBV6-4 and TRBJ2-1; a weak D match, TRBD2 (5 bases). The CDR3 runs to 14 residues. Trimming left V 7 bases short and J 7 bases short, with 17 bases between. Germline V CDR1 and CDR2: MRHNA, SNTAGT. The CDR3 is CASMSSGSQNEQFF. The CDR3 DNA reads TGTGCCAGCATGAGTTCTGGGAGTCAAAATGAGCAGTTCTTC.

The rearrangement links TRBV24-1 to TRBJ2-7, with 9 positions matching TRBD1. Germline V lookup: CDR1 KGHDR, CDR2 SFDVKD. The CDR3 loop spans 16 amino acids. V dropped 3 bases and J dropped 5; count of bases not matched to a gene: 10. CDR3 residues: CATSDTTGTGFHEQYF. CDR3 DNA: TGTGCCACCAGTGATACGACCGGGACAGGGTTCCACGAGCAGTACTTC.

The chain is built from TRBV24-1 and TRBJ2-5, with 8 bases lining up with TRBD1. Germline V CDR1 and CDR2: KGHDR, SFDVKD. V lost 0 bases and J lost 1; bases outside the gene matches: 3. The CDR3 consists of 16 residues. CDR3 loop: CATSDLPDRGQETQYF. CDR3 nucleotide sequence: TGTGCCACCAGTGATTTGCCCGACAGGGGCCAAGAGACCCAGTACTTC.

This clone came up a few times. The chain joins TRBV7-2 to TRBJ1-3; D uncertain. Germline lookup yields CDR1 SGHTA and CDR2 FQGNSA. V was cut by 5 bases and J by 0 bases, with 14 bases left in between. CDR3 length equals 16 residues. In DNA, the CDR3 is TGTGCCAGCAGCCCCTTTACCCTCAGCTCTGGAAACACCATATATTTT. Protein: CASSPFTLSSGNTIYF.

This rearrangement joins TRBV4-3 to TRBJ1-1; 11 bases match TRBD1. This CDR3 spans 20 amino acids. Germline assignment: CDR1 LGHNA and CDR2 YSLEER. V shed 1 base and J 3 bases; nucleotides not matched to a gene: 16. The CDR3 nucleotides are TGCGCCAGCAGCCAAGGCGAATTTGACCGGACAGGGGGCTCTTACACTGAAGCTTTCTTT. It specifies CASSQGEFDRTGGSYTEAFF.

CDR3 DNA: TGCGCCAGCAGCCACACTAGCGGAGGTAGTACCTACGAGCAGTACTTC. Protein sequence: CASSHTSGGSTYEQYF. This chain uses TRBV4-1 with TRBJ2-7; 8 positions match TRBD2. CDR1 and CDR2 from the germline V gene are MGHRA and YSYEKL. The J segment lost 2 bases and the V segment lost 3 bases, leaving 9 bases of the junction unmatched. The length of the CDR3 is 16 residues.

The rearrangement links TRBV7-3 to TRBJ1-1; 8 bases line up with TRBD1. The ends lost 5 bases at V and 5 bases at J; junction bases unmatched: 13. The germline V gene has CDR1 SGHTA and CDR2 FQGTGA. The CDR3 is made up of 16 amino acids. This CDR3 is CASSPEPGGGGTEAFF. DNA of the CDR3: TGTGCCAGCAGCCCGGAACCAGGGGGCGGTGGGACTGAAGCTTTCTTT.

The chain couples TRBV30 to TRBJ1-1, with D perhaps TRBD1 (5 bases). This CDR3 has 14 residues. V gave up 3 bases and J gave up 6 bases, with 17 bases separating them. Germline V CDR1 and CDR2: GTSNPN, SVGIG (reference sequence). The CDR3 DNA is TGTGCCTGGAGGGTGACAGTTGGATTCTCTGAAGCTTTCTTT. It encodes CAWRVTVGFSEAFF. Full variable domain (missing parts from reference TRBV30 and TRBJ1-1): SQTIHQWPATLVQPVGSPLSLECTVEGTSNPNLYWYRQAAGRGLQLLFYSVGIGQISSEVPQNLSASRPQDRQFILSSKKLLLSDSGFYLCAWRVTVGFSEAFFGQGTRLTVV.

This clone came up a few times. The chain couples TRBV15 to TRBJ2-3, with 11 bases fitting TRBD2. With 6 bases clipped from V and 1 base from J, the junction kept 3 bases outside the gene matches. Germline-derived CDR1 and CDR2 are LNHNV and YYDKDF (reference sequence). This CDR3 has 15 residues. The chain's CDR3 is CATSLAGGGTDTQYF. CDR3 DNA: TGTGCCACCAGTCTAGCGGGAGGAGGCACAGATACGCAGTATTTT.

In this sample, this clone turned up a few times. The chain has TRBV6-2 or TRBV6-3 and TRBJ1-5; the D gene is possibly TRBD1 (6 bases). This CDR3 is built from 14 residues. The germline V gene encodes CDR1 MNHEY and CDR2 SVGEGT. V lost 5 bases, J lost 6 bases, and 14 bases lay in between. The DNA for the CDR3 is TGTGCCAGCAGTCACCAGGGGTTAGGTCAGCCCCAGCATTTT. Protein: CASSHQGLGQPQHF.

The rearrangement uses TRBV10-2 and TRBJ1-2; unclear D gene. The CDR3 loop spans 15 amino acids. Germline CDR1 reads WSHSY; CDR2 reads SAAADI. V was cut by 3 bases and J by 2 bases, with 13 bases left in between. CDR3 DNA: TGCGCCAGCAGTGACCCTAAGACGGGGAACTATGGCTACACCTTC. It translates to CASSDPKTGNYGYTF.

This clone came up once. The gene calls are TRBV5-1 and TRBJ1-2, with D tentatively TRBD1 (6 bases). V gave up 4 bases and J gave up 7 bases, with 17 bases separating them. In germline, CDR1 is SGHRS, CDR2 YFSETQ. The CDR3 consists of 14 residues. The CDR3: CASSPTGQGGGYTF. The CDR3 coding sequence is TGCGCCAGCAGCCCGACAGGCCAGGGTGGTGGCTACACCTTC.

The chain is built from TRBV5-8 and TRBJ2-7; 8 nucleotides match TRBD1. Germline lookup yields CDR1 SGHTS and CDR2 YDEGEE. Losses at the gene ends were 4 bases for V and 7 bases for J; bases not matched to a gene: 7. The CDR3 is 13 amino acids. The CDR3 loop is CASSPQGAGEQYF. CDR3 in DNA: TGTGCCAGCAGCCCTCAGGGGGCTGGGGAGCAGTACTTC.

V usage is TRBV10-1 and J usage is TRBJ1-1; D call uncertain. Trimming left V 3 bases short and J 0 bases short, with 5 bases between. There are 13 residues in the CDR3. Looked up from germline, CDR1 is WNHNN and CDR2 is SYGVQD (reference sequence). Here the CDR3 reads CASSEEVNTEAFF. For the CDR3, the DNA is TGCGCCAGCAGTGAAGAGGTGAACACTGAAGCTTTCTTT.

This chain links TRBV7-2 with TRBJ2-5, with a tentative D call TRBD2 (6 bases). This CDR3 has 14 amino acids. Trimming took off 3 bases at V and 5 bases at J, with 13 bases between the two ends. The germline V gene has CDR1 SGHTA and CDR2 FQGNSA. CDR3 sequence (DNA): TGTGCCAGCAGCTTGTACAAGGGAGGCGAGACCCAGTACTTC. Its translation: CASSLYKGGETQYF. Full variable domain (remainder filled in from reference TRBV7-2 and TRBJ2-5): GAGVSQSPSNKVTEKGKDVELRCDPISGHTALYWYRQSLGQGLEFLIYFQGNSAPDKSGLPSDRFSAERTGGSVSTLTIQRTQQEDSAVYLCASSLYKGGETQYFGPGTRLLVL.

The chain couples TRBV10-1 to TRBJ2-3; D is unclear. The CDR3 has 13 amino acids. Deletions cut 2 bases from V and 14 bases from J, with 17 bases between. CDR1 and CDR2 (germline): WNHNN, SYGVQD (reference sequence). The CDR3 coding sequence is TGCGCCAGCAGTGAGCCCGAGTCGCGGCGTATGTATTTT. This codes for CASSEPESRRMYF.

The chain couples TRBV11-2 to TRBJ1-3; D gene uncertain. CDR1 and CDR2 (germline): SGHAT, FQNNGV. The V end was cut by 4 bases, the J end by 0 bases, with 10 bases between. This CDR3 spans 15 amino acids. The CDR3 bases are TGTGCCAGCAGCTATCCGGGAGGCTCTGGAAACACCATATATTTT. This codes for CASSYPGGSGNTIYF.

This chain links TRBV3-1 (or the pseudogene TRBV3-2) with TRBJ1-2; TRBD1 matches 9 bases. The ends lost 1 base at V and 8 bases at J; junction bases unmatched: 8. Germline CDR1 is LGHDT and CDR2 is YNNKEL (reference sequence). CDR3 length: 15 residues. In nucleotides, the CDR3 is TGTGCCAGCAGCCAAGGGGACAGGGACTCTCAAGGCTACACCTTC. Translating it yields CASSQGDRDSQGYTF.

The CDR3 DNA is TGTGCCTGGAGTTGGGGACTAAAAGAGACCCAGTACTTC. It specifies CAWSWGLKETQYF. This rearrangement joins TRBV30 to TRBJ2-5; 7 bases match TRBD2. CDR3 size: 13 residues. Germline lookup yields CDR1 GTSNPN and CDR2 SVGIG (reference sequence). The ends lost 2 bases at V and 3 bases at J; junction bases unmatched: 3. The complete variable domain, with remaining parts taken from reference TRBV30 and TRBJ2-5, reads SQTIHQWPATLVQPVGSPLSLECTVEGTSNPNLYWYRQAAGRGLQLLFYSVGIGQISSEVPQNLSASRPQDRQFILSSKKLLLSDSGFYLCAWSWGLKETQYFGPGTRLLVL.

As to this clone: The same CDR3 arises from other DNA sequences in this sample as well. CDR3 in amino acids: CATSRPGGNQPQHF. CDR3 sequence (DNA): TGTGCCACCAGCAGACCGGGGGGCAATCAGCCCCAGCATTTT. The chain carries TRBV15 and TRBJ1-5, with D tentatively TRBD1 (5 bases). There are 14 residues in the CDR3. The germline gives CDR1 LNHNV, CDR2 YYDKDF (reference sequence). Trimming stripped 2 bases from V and 2 bases from J, with 7 bases between.

The chain employs TRBV14 and TRBJ1-4; D is possibly TRBD1 (6 bases). The germline V and J ends were trimmed by 3 bases and 8 bases, with 10 bases remaining between them. CDR3 length: 13 residues. The V gene's germline CDR1 is SGHDN and CDR2 FVKESK. CDR3 protein: CASSQGQGEKLFF. The DNA of the CDR3 is TGTGCCAGCAGCCAGGGACAAGGAGAAAAACTGTTTTTT.

The chain combines TRBV4-3 with TRBJ2-1; TRBD2 matches 7 bases. Germline V gene data show CDR1 as LGHNA and CDR2 as YSLEER. CDR3 length: 14 amino acids. Losses at the gene ends were 6 bases for V and 7 bases for J; bases not matched to a gene: 9. CDR3 coding DNA: TGCGCCAGCAGTTCATGGGGGGGTTCGAATGAGCAGTTCTTC. As protein: CASSSWGGSNEQFF.

The genes are TRBV18 and TRBJ2-3; a weak D match, TRBD2 (7 bases). Trimming took off 3 bases at V and 6 bases at J, with 16 bases between the two ends. CDR3 size: 15 residues. Germline V gives CDR1 KGHSH, CDR2 LQKENI. DNA for the CDR3: TGTGCCAGCTCACCTAACAGGGCCGGGGGGGATACGCAGTATTTT. It encodes CASSPNRAGGDTQYF.

J is TRBJ2-7 and V is TRBV4-2, with 9 bases fitting TRBD1. Germline V gives CDR1 LGHNA, CDR2 YNFKEQ. V lost 0 bases and J lost 2; bases outside the gene matches: 17. The CDR3 length is 20 residues. The CDR3 here is CASSQDLTGTGNLSPYEQYF. The CDR3 coding sequence is TGTGCCAGCAGCCAAGACCTAACCGGGACAGGGAATCTTTCCCCCTACGAGCAGTACTTC.